This T cell receptor beta chain was sequenced during a study of shared T cell receptors in the human thymus. This CDR3 is 15 amino acids long. Germline V CDR1 and CDR2: SEHNR, FQNEAQ (reference sequence). Turning to this clone: At one boundary the junction diverges from the germline segment, which might be a read error. In the same sample, other DNA sequences code for this CDR3.

Clones were sequenced by immunoSEQ multiplex PCR, and TCRdb holds only the in-frame ones, with some missing. Of hundreds of thousands of clones in the sample, approximately 85% are singletons; the top ten hold under 0.012%. These data also formed part of another study, on human thymus T cells. As that study records: Obtained as resections during corrective heart surgery, the thymus tissue was then studied. In unrelated individuals, thymic repertoires overlapped highly, according to related research.

The chain recombines TRBV7-9 with TRBJ1-6; TRBD1 is a possible D gene (6 bases). The material sequenced was thymocytes. This sequence originates from a girl less than two years old with a congenital heart defect. Written as DNA, the CDR3 is TGTGCCAGCAGCCCTACAGGGTTGTATAATTCCCCCCTCCACTTT. This gives the protein CASSPTGLYNSPLHF.